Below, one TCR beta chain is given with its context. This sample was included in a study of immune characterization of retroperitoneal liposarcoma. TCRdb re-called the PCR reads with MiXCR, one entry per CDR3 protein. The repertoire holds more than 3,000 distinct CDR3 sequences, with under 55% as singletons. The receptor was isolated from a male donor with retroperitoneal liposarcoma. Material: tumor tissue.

DNA of the CDR3: TGTGCCAGCAGTCCCGCGGGGTCCGGTGAGCAGTTCTTC. This encodes CASSPAGSGEQFF. The chain uses TRBV12-3 or TRBV12-4 and TRBJ2-1; weak D call: TRBD2 (6 bases). CDR3 length: 13 residues. The germline V and J ends were trimmed by 5 bases and 9 bases, with 14 bases remaining between them.